The 7 T cell receptor beta chains presented below share a single source sample, sequenced in a study of blood T cell repertoires in COVID-19. TCRdb's copy holds only in-frame clones and misses some; the assay was immunoSEQ multiplex PCR. The sample includes about 250,000 clones, 75% to 85% of them seen just once. What was sequenced was peripheral blood. All receptors come from a human donor in a cohort sampled during active COVID-19.

The count of this clone is one. The CDR3 DNA reads TGTGCCACGCAGAAAGACGGGACATCTTCCAATCAGCCCCAGCATTTT. Its translation: CATQKDGTSSNQPQHF. This chain connects TRBV10-3 to TRBJ1-5; TRBD1 is a possible D gene (6 bases). Looked up from germline, CDR1 is ENHRY and CDR2 is SYGVKD. V was clipped by 10 bases and J by 3 bases, with 22 bases between them. CDR3 length equals 16 residues.

V gene TRBV28 combines with J gene TRBJ2-1; 11 bases are a match to TRBD1. From germline, CDR1 is MDHEN and CDR2 SYDVKM. After removal of 6 bases from V and 7 bases from J, the junction contained 5 bases not matched to a gene. CDR3 length: 14 amino acids. CDR3 nucleotide sequence: TGTGCCAGCAGAGGGACAGGGGGTAAAAATGAGCAGTTCTTC. Translation gives CASRGTGGKNEQFF.

The chain is built from TRBV27 and TRBJ2-7, with 8 bases aligning to TRBD1. V was clipped by 5 bases and J by 3 bases; unmatched bases: 6. The CDR3 length is 14 residues. The germline V gene has CDR1 MNHEY and CDR2 SMNVEV (reference sequence). CDR3 in amino acids: CASSTRDRLYEQYF. The CDR3 DNA is TGTGCCAGCAGTACCCGGGACAGGCTCTACGAGCAGTACTTC.

The chain is built from TRBV21-1 and TRBJ2-7; the D call TRBD1 from the table was never checked on the DNA. TRBV21-1 is an annotated pseudogene. This CDR3 is built from 14 residues. The CDR3: CASSKEGREHEQYF. In nucleotides, the CDR3 is TGTGCCAGCAGCAAAGAGGGCAGGGAACACGAGCAGTACTTC.

The CDR3 DNA is TGTGCTAGTGGTTTGGTACAGGACGAGCAGTTCTTC. It specifies CASGLVQDEQFF. The chain is built from TRBV12-5 and TRBJ2-1; a possible D gene is TRBD1 (5 bases). The CDR3 spans 12 residues. V shed 0 bases and J shed 10 bases, with 7 bases lying between them. Per germline, CDR1 LGHNT and CDR2 FRNRAP.

V gene TRBV2 combines with J gene TRBJ1-6; weak D call: TRBD1 (5 bases). The CDR3 is made up of 14 amino acids. In germline, CDR1 is SNHLY, CDR2 FYNNEI. The V gene lost 3 bases and the J gene lost 8 bases, with 11 bases spanning the gap. This CDR3 reads CASSDGQGYSPLHF. In DNA, the CDR3 is TGTGCCAGCAGTGACGGTCAGGGTTATTCACCCCTCCACTTT.

V gene TRBV2 combines with J gene TRBJ1-4; a weak D match, TRBD1 (5 bases). Germline V gene data show CDR1 as SNHLY and CDR2 as FYNNEI. The length of the CDR3 is 14 residues. V was trimmed by 8 bases and J by 8 bases, leaving 18 bases between them. DNA of the CDR3: TGTGCCAGCGCCATGGCAGGGTTTCGGGAAAAACTGTTTTTT. Encoded protein: CASAMAGFREKLFF.